Only one count was recorded for the clone carrying this T cell receptor (beta chain). As yet, its antigen is unknown. Trimming took 7 bases from V and 3 from J, leaving 16 bases between them. Per germline, CDR1 SGHRS and CDR2 YFSETQ. The CDR3 contains 14 residues. The sample belongs to a study of cytomegalovirus exposure and HLA in healthy donors. The PCR was carried out with 60 Vbeta primers and 13 Jbeta primers. Repertoires were generated with immunoSEQ multiplex PCR, while TCRdb's copy carries only in-frame clones and drops some. The sample consists of around 160,000 clones, over 70% of them appearing once. Study-wide findings and caveats: HLA alleles were associated with roughly 17,000 TCR beta sequences in a later analysis at 0.05 false discovery rate. Reportedly, a later analysis found an Asian-associated ancestry cluster had fewer N-insertions than the approximately 670-donor mean.

V usage is TRBV5-1 and J usage is TRBJ2-5, with D perhaps TRBD2 (6 bases). Sequenced input: PBMCs. This clonotype originated in a woman between 35 and 50 years old in good health and CMV-seropositive. The CDR3 nucleotides are TGCGCCAGCCGAGTAGCGGCATCCAAAGAGACCCAGTACTTC. This sequence encodes CASRVAASKETQYF.